Shown below are 27 T cell receptor beta chains from a single sample sequenced in a study of pediatric ulcerative colitis. Method: immunoSEQ multiplex PCR; TCRdb's copy keeps in-frame clones and lacks some. This table has roughly 64,000 clones, roughly 90% appearing once. Sequences were obtained from blood. These receptors were taken from a boy aged 5 to 17 with severe ulcerative colitis.

The chain employs TRBV4-1 and TRBJ2-7; TRBD2 agrees at 8 bases. The CDR3 has 16 amino acids. Germline V gene sequence: CDR1 MGHRA, CDR2 YSYEKL. V shed 0 bases and J 4 bases; nucleotides not matched to a gene: 8. In nucleotides, the CDR3 is TGCGCCAGCAGCCAAGATATGAGCGGGAGAGTTTACGAGCAGTACTTC. Protein: CASSQDMSGRVYEQYF.

About this clone itself: The sample contains more than one DNA sequence encoding this CDR3. The chain links TRBV20-1 to TRBJ2-3; D unclear. V shed 6 bases and J shed 1 base, with 5 bases lying between them. The germline V gene has CDR1 DFQATT and CDR2 SNEGSKA (reference sequence). The CDR3 has 11 residues. CDR3 protein: CSATRTDTQYF. Written as DNA, the CDR3 is TGCAGTGCCACCCGCACAGATACGCAGTATTTT.

This chain connects TRBV7-8 to TRBJ2-5; 8 bases agree with TRBD1. V shed 3 bases and J 2 bases; nucleotides not matched to a gene: 5. Germline assignment: CDR1 SGHVS and CDR2 FQNEAQ. This CDR3 is built from 15 residues. The chain's CDR3 is CASSFQGAAQETQYF. CDR3 bases: TGTGCCAGCAGCTTTCAGGGGGCCGCTCAAGAGACCCAGTACTTC.

The chain couples TRBV18 to TRBJ2-5, with no clear D. Germline assignment: CDR1 KGHSH and CDR2 LQKENI. The V gene lost 3 bases and the J gene lost 1 base, with 0 bases spanning the gap. This CDR3 has 11 amino acids. The CDR3 sequence: CASSPQETQYF. CDR3 DNA sequence: TGTGCCAGCTCACCCCAAGAGACCCAGTACTTC. Based on the CDR3 plus reference TRBV18 and TRBJ2-5, the full variable domain is NAGVMQNPRHLVRRRGQEARLRCSPMKGHSHVYWYRQLPEEGLKFMVYLQKENIIDESGMPKERFSAEFPKEGPSILRIQQVVRGDSAAYFCASSPQETQYFGPGTRLLVL.

To note about this clone: In the same sample, other DNA sequences code for this CDR3. The chain links TRBV29-1 to TRBJ2-3, with D unresolved. V lost 6 bases to trimming and J lost 2 bases, with 3 bases between them. This CDR3 contains 10 residues. Germline CDR1 SQVTM, CDR2 ANQGSEA. The CDR3 DNA reads as TGCAGCGTCGACACAGATACGCAGTATTTT. It codes for CSVDTDTQYF.

The chain joins TRBV19 to TRBJ2-7; 10 nucleotides align to TRBD2. J lost 3 bases, V lost 10 bases, and 3 bases had no gene match. There are 12 residues in the CDR3. Germline V lookup: CDR1 LNHDA, CDR2 SQIVND (reference sequence). The CDR3 region is CATQREGYEQYF. CDR3 nucleotides: TGTGCCACCCAGCGGGAGGGCTACGAGCAGTACTTC. Complete variable domain (other parts from reference TRBV19 and TRBJ2-7): DGGITQSPKYLFRKEGQNVTLSCEQNLNHDAMYWYRQDPGQGLRLIYYSQIVNDFQKGDIAEGYSVSREKKESFPLTVTSAQKNPTAFYLCATQREGYEQYFGPGTRLTVT.

J is TRBJ2-1 and V is TRBV30; D unresolved. Germline V gene sequence: CDR1 GTSNPN, CDR2 SVGIG (reference sequence). The CDR3 consists of 12 residues. V was pared by 0 bases and J by 8 bases, with 8 bases between. CDR3 loop: CAWSVSIDEQFF. The CDR3 coding sequence is TGTGCCTGGAGTGTATCTATCGATGAGCAGTTCTTC.

The chain joins TRBV11-3 to TRBJ2-7; 7 bases are shared with TRBD2. V trimming: 6 bases; J trimming: 5 bases; junction bases outside the gene matches: 10. CDR1 is SGHNT, CDR2 YENEEA, per germline. The length of the CDR3 is 14 residues. CDR3 amino acids: CASSSRTSPNEQYF. The CDR3, as DNA: TGTGCCAGCAGTTCGAGGACTAGTCCAAACGAGCAGTACTTC. Filled out from reference TRBV11-3 and TRBJ2-7, the complete variable domain reads EAGVVQSPRYKIIEKKQPVAFWCNPISGHNTLYWYLQNLGQGPELLIRYENEEAVDDSQLPKDRFSAERLKGVDSTLKIQPAELGDSAVYLCASSSRTSPNEQYFGPGTRLTVT.

The chain links TRBV27 to TRBJ2-2, with D maybe TRBD1 (6 bases). From germline, CDR1 is MNHEY and CDR2 SMNVEV (reference sequence). Deletions cut 3 bases from V and 5 bases from J, with 16 bases between. The CDR3 totals 16 residues. The CDR3 is CASSFEDSLQTGELFF. Here the CDR3 DNA reads TGTGCCAGCAGTTTTGAGGACAGCCTTCAAACCGGGGAGCTGTTTTTT.

This chain connects TRBV2 to TRBJ1-1, with 7 positions matching TRBD1. This CDR3 has 13 amino acids. Per the germline V gene, CDR1 is SNHLY and CDR2 is FYNNEI. V lost 2 bases to trimming and J lost 7 bases; unmatched junction nucleotides: 4. For the CDR3, the DNA is TGTGCCAGCAGTGAATACAGGGGTGGTGAAGCTTTCTTT. Translating it yields CASSEYRGGEAFF.

CDR3 nucleotide sequence: TGTGCCTGGAGTGAAACCTACGAGCAGTACTTC. Translated, it gives CAWSETYEQYF. The chain carries TRBV30 and TRBJ2-7; D unclear. V was shortened by 1 base and J by 2 bases, with 3 bases between the two germline ends. The CDR3 length is 11 residues. The V gene's germline CDR1 is GTSNPN and CDR2 SVGIG (reference sequence).

The V and J genes are TRBV2 and TRBJ2-7; 12 bases match TRBD2. The junction had 6 bases not matched to a gene; V was cut back by 3 bases and J by 6 bases. The CDR3 is 15 amino acids. CDR1 and CDR2 (germline): SNHLY, FYNNEI. This CDR3 is CASSESSGRASEQYF. CDR3 DNA sequence: TGTGCCAGCAGTGAGTCTAGCGGGAGGGCGAGCGAGCAGTACTTC.

The chain has TRBV29-1 and TRBJ2-3, with D unclear. This CDR3 is 13 amino acids long. V was pared by 4 bases and J by 1 base, with 9 bases between. From germline, CDR1 is SQVTM and CDR2 ANQGSEA. CDR3 residues: CSVGGAGTDTQYF. DNA of the CDR3: TGCAGCGTTGGAGGTGCGGGCACAGATACGCAGTATTTT.

The V and J genes are TRBV2 and TRBJ2-2, with TRBD2 identical over 9 bases. Trimming at V came to 2 bases and at J to 2 bases, leaving 3 bases not matched to a gene. Looked up from germline, CDR1 is SNHLY and CDR2 is FYNNEI. The CDR3 has 16 amino acids. The CDR3 DNA reads TGTGCCAGCAGTGAATCCCTAGCGGGAAACACCGGGGAGCTGTTTTTT. Its translation: CASSESLAGNTGELFF. Supplemented by reference TRBV2 and TRBJ2-2, the full variable domain reads EPEVTQTPSHQVTQMGQEVILRCVPISNHLYFYWYRQILGQKVEFLVSFYNNEISEKSEIFDDQFSVERPDGSNFTLKIRSTKLEDSAMYFCASSESLAGNTGELFFGEGSRLTVL.

This clone was counted only a few times. In DNA, the CDR3 is TGTGCCTGGATAAGGGTCCCGAACACTGAAGCTTTCTTT. It translates to CAWIRVPNTEAFF. The genes are TRBV30 and TRBJ1-1; D gene ambiguous. With 4 bases removed from V and 1 base from J, the gap between germline ends came to 10 bases. The germline V gene encodes CDR1 GTSNPN and CDR2 SVGIG (reference sequence). The CDR3 spans 13 residues.

The chain uses TRBV4-2 and TRBJ1-2; D might be TRBD1 (5 bases). The CDR3 consists of 13 residues. Deletions cut 0 bases from V and 3 bases from J, with 5 bases between. Germline CDR1 reads LGHNA; CDR2 reads YNFKEQ. CDR3 amino acids: CASSQDRDYGYTF. CDR3 DNA: TGTGCCAGCAGCCAAGACAGGGACTATGGCTACACCTTC.

The rearrangement joins TRBV11-3 to TRBJ2-2; 9 bases line up with TRBD2. The trim removed 4 bases at V and 5 bases at J, leaving 8 bases unmatched. This CDR3 contains 16 residues. From germline, CDR1 is SGHNT and CDR2 YENEEA. Here the CDR3 reads CASSSRLAEQTGELFF. CDR3 nucleotide sequence: TGTGCCAGCAGCTCAAGACTAGCGGAGCAAACCGGGGAGCTGTTTTTT.

The V call is TRBV19, the J call TRBJ1-1; D may be TRBD1 (5 bases). The V gene lost 3 bases and the J gene lost 4 bases, with 9 bases spanning the gap. This CDR3 is built from 13 residues. Per the germline V gene, CDR1 is LNHDA and CDR2 is SQIVND (reference sequence). The CDR3 DNA sequence: TGTGCCAGTAGTATGAGGGACGGCACTGAAGCTTTCTTT. Translating it yields CASSMRDGTEAFF.

This chain joins TRBV5-4 and TRBJ2-1, with 9 bases identical to TRBD1. Germline V gene lookup returns CDR1 SGHNT and CDR2 YYREEE (reference sequence). V was pared by 4 bases and J by 3 bases, with 5 bases of the junction left unmatched. The CDR3 has 15 amino acids. CDR3 residues: CASSPGQGLYNEQFF. CDR3 nucleotides: TGTGCCAGCAGCCCGGGACAGGGCCTCTACAATGAGCAGTTCTTC. The whole variable domain, filled in from reference TRBV5-4 and TRBJ2-1, reads ETGVTQSPTHLIKTRGQQVTLRCSSQSGHNTVSWYQQALGQGPQFIFQYYREEENGRGNFPPRFSGLQFPNYSSELNVNALELDDSALYLCASSPGQGLYNEQFFGPGTRLTVL.

The chain uses TRBV20-1 and TRBJ2-7; D uncertain. The germline gives CDR1 DFQATT, CDR2 SNEGSKA (reference sequence). The CDR3 covers 11 residues. V lost 5 bases and J lost 0, with 5 bases in between. CDR3 in amino acids: CSAPSSYEQYF. Written as DNA, the CDR3 is TGCAGTGCTCCCAGCTCCTACGAGCAGTACTTC.

V is TRBV25-1 and J is TRBJ1-6; D not certain. Per the germline V gene, CDR1 is MGHDK and CDR2 is SYGVNS. The CDR3 has 13 residues. The V end was cut by 1 base, the J end by 10 bases, with 8 bases between. The CDR3 reads CASSESPRSPLHF. The CDR3 DNA sequence: TGTGCCAGCAGTGAATCCCCAAGATCACCCCTCCACTTT. Drawing the rest from reference TRBV25-1 and TRBJ1-6, the complete variable domain is EADIYQTPRYLVIGTGKKITLECSQTMGHDKMYWYQQDPGMELHLIHYSYGVNSTEKGDLSSESTVSRIRTEHFPLTLESARPSHTSQYLCASSESPRSPLHFGNGTRLTVT.

This sequence joins TRBV7-9 and TRBJ2-1; 9 bases align to TRBD2. V was clipped by 4 bases and J by 2 bases; unmatched bases: 6. Germline values: CDR1 SEHNR, CDR2 FQNEAQ (reference sequence). This CDR3 is built from 16 residues. In DNA, the CDR3 is TGTGCCAGCAGCTCGCAACCTAGCGGGACCTACAATGAGCAGTTCTTC. Its translation: CASSSQPSGTYNEQFF.

V is TRBV7-2 and J is TRBJ2-1; D ambiguous. Germline V gene lookup returns CDR1 SGHTA and CDR2 FQGNSA. Trimming removed 1 base at V and 0 bases at J, with 7 bases between. The CDR3 runs 15 residues. For the CDR3, the DNA is TGTGCCAGCAGCTTAGACGGGCTCTCCTACAATGAGCAGTTCTTC. It codes for CASSLDGLSYNEQFF.

J is TRBJ2-5 and V is TRBV18; the D is unclear. The germline V gene encodes CDR1 KGHSH and CDR2 LQKENI. The V and J ends lost 5 bases and 0 bases respectively, with 4 bases between them. CDR3 size: 12 residues. CDR3 loop: CASSWYQETQYF. The CDR3 nucleotides read TGTGCCAGCTCATGGTACCAAGAGACCCAGTACTTC.

This chain links TRBV27 with TRBJ2-1; the D gene is possibly TRBD2 (6 bases). The germline V gene encodes CDR1 MNHEY and CDR2 SMNVEV (reference sequence). Trimming took 6 bases from V and 9 from J, leaving 15 bases between them. The CDR3 extends over 13 amino acids. The CDR3 DNA reads as TGTGCCAGCAGCTACGGGGGAGGTAGTGAGCAGTTCTTC. It codes for CASSYGGGSEQFF.

The chain joins TRBV2 to TRBJ2-3; unclear D gene. The CDR3 sequence is 12 residues long. Trimming stripped 6 bases from V and 5 bases from J, with 9 bases between. From germline, CDR1 is SNHLY and CDR2 FYNNEI. CDR3 loop: CASRPSKDTQYF. The CDR3 DNA follows: TGTGCCAGCAGACCCTCTAAAGATACGCAGTATTTT.

CDR3 loop: CARKPRVGPYEQYF. CDR3 DNA: TGTGCCCGTAAACCAAGGGTGGGCCCCTACGAGCAGTACTTC. This chain joins TRBV30 and TRBJ2-7, with no clear D. Per the germline V gene, CDR1 is GTSNPN and CDR2 is SVGIG (reference sequence). Trimming shortened V by 8 bases and J by 2 bases, and 19 bases separated the two germline ends. The CDR3 has 14 amino acids.